This note documents a single T cell receptor beta chain sequence. Antigen: not known. PCR amplification relied on 60 Vbeta primers (plus 13 Jbeta primers). Method: immunoSEQ multiplex PCR; TCRdb's copy keeps in-frame clones and lacks some. The profile covers about 150,000 clones, with around 85% appearing a single time and 1% taken by the ten largest. The record originates from a study of cytomegalovirus exposure and HLA in healthy donors. The wider study: About 85 million unique TCR sequences came from HLA-typed donors in an early release.

Points from the study as a whole: Per published accounts, TCR beta sequences correctly predicted the HLA-A and HLA-B alleles of most subjects.

The length of the CDR3 is 13 residues. Germline CDR1 is SGHKS and CDR2 is YYEKEE (reference sequence). Trimming removed 4 bases from V and 7 bases from J, with 14 bases in between. The rearrangement links TRBV5-5 to TRBJ1-1; no definite D call. The clonotype originates from a boy between 2 and 10 years old in good health and CMV-seronegative. Sequenced input: PBMCs. CDR3 nucleotide sequence: TGTGCCAGCAGCGTATGGCAGGCGGGTGAAGCTTTCTTT. Translated, it gives CASSVWQAGEAFF.